This entry features one TCR beta chain sequence. This clone came up a few times. The specificity of this receptor is unknown. No base-level quality is on record; no much larger clone is a single base apart. These data belong to a study of cytomegalovirus exposure and HLA in healthy donors (TCRdb year 2017). Some background on the complete study: In an earlier analysis of under 600 of the donors, under 300 Gb of sequence data and 100 million or so unique TCR beta sequences from roughly 190 million T cells were reported. Roughly 320 gigabases of sequencing data and approximately 91 million unique TCR sequences made up an early release that covered several hundred HLA-typed donors. Of the roughly 390 genotyped donors, 75% to 85% were placed in the genetic ancestry cluster associated with self-reported Caucasian donors. The study was designed to test whether signatures of past pathogen exposure could be identified by cataloging public T cell receptors. The study profiled the T cell repertoires of fewer than 850 subjects by immunosequencing and related them to cytomegalovirus serostatus. Besides the first cohort of around 700 subjects, a separate validation cohort made up of over 95 different subjects was used. The study combined high-throughput TCR immunosequencing, statistical association of individual TCRs with disease status, and machine learning to predict cytomegalovirus infection status. A later analysis re-analyzed previously published TCR beta repertoires from 600 to 850 donors and added high-resolution HLA genotyping to study TCR occurrence patterns. Rather than drawing on any new phenotypic data, the later analysis identified candidate immune exposures from TCR beta sequences and the way those sequences occurred across donors. In an earlier analysis of about 590 of the donors, high-throughput TCR beta sequencing was used to judge whether each TCR beta V gene segment behaved as functional or pseudogenic. Donor age, sex, ethnicity and CMV serostatus were collected together with the repertoire data. In a later genetic analysis, genome-wide SNP genotypes for 398 of the 666 donors were used, and that subset was treated as a discovery cohort. All discovery cohort repertoires had been generated using a single sequencing platform. Class I and class II HLA loci were covered by the typing at four-digit resolution. The number of typed donors differed by locus: roughly 620-630 for A, B, C, DRB1 and DQB1; 522 for DQA1; approximately 610 for DPA1; and 400 to 480 for DPB1. Because of strong linkage in the cohort, roughly five DR-DQ haplotypes were treated as single units for association and clustering. Among around 400 genotyped donors of the cohort, an average of roughly 230,000 unique TCR beta nucleotide sequences was sequenced per donor, of which approximately 18% were non-productive.

The paper's findings and limits, for the study overall: In a later analysis, HLA-associated TCR beta chains showed more clonal expansion and lower generation probabilities than non-associated chains that were equally common. While some public TCRs were present in many individuals, most TCR sequences turned up only very rarely across donors. Several of the top co-occurrence clusters appeared to be linked to parvovirus B19, influenza, CMV and Epstein-Barr virus, according to a later analysis. In a later analysis, most CMV-associated TCR beta chains were found to appear HLA-restricted, with HLA associations seemingly driven largely by CMV exposure. According to a later genetic analysis, donors in an Asian-associated ancestry cluster had fewer N-insertions in productive TCRs than the roughly 700-donor mean. A later genetic analysis associated a missense DCLRE1C variant with V-gene and J-gene trimming of TCR beta chains, and an independent cohort replicated the association. Cytomegalovirus status was reported to be diagnosed by the classifier with high specificity and sensitivity in both the original and validation cohorts. Sequencing depth was assumed to be roughly uniform across donors in the presence/absence analyses, though that assumption may not hold. This cohort had only TCR beta chains sequenced, and the lack of alpha or paired-chain data limited which features could be detected. Assigning TCR associations to individual alleles was difficult when HLA alleles, especially DR and DQ, strongly co-occurred. A later analysis associated 16,951 TCR beta sequences with specific HLA alleles at a false discovery rate of 0.05. In a later analysis, TCR association rates were found to vary across HLA loci, with the most associated TCRs seen for DRB1 alleles and the fewest for HLA-C alleles. In an earlier analysis of 587 of the donors, most TCR beta V segments appeared in productive rearrangements about 87% or about 30% of the time, broadly matching IMGT annotations. HLA typing was unavailable for some donors at each locus, so association tests used only the typed subset. In vitro tests confirmed that three of the cytomegalovirus-associated TCR beta chains recognize cytomegalovirus antigens. A cluster of highly shared sequence variants was judged likely to represent a technical artifact of the sequencing pipeline. The earlier analysis of about 600 of the donors excluded approximately 17 rarely observed V segments, including chromosome 9 orphons, because counts were too low. According to the authors, the approach could potentially be generalized to other disease states and immunological phenotypes. Linkage disequilibrium might explain the correlated functional status among segregating V segments, but an unknown experimental factor could not be excluded. A further reported finding was that TCR beta sequences accurately predicted the HLA-A and HLA-B alleles for most subjects in the first cohort. The only immune exposure information available for the cohort was CMV serostatus. A total of roughly 160 TCR beta chains were listed by the study as associated with cytomegalovirus.

Libraries were prepared through the immunoSEQ multiplex PCR assay. The multiplex PCR relied on a mix of 60 forward primers for TCR Vbeta segments and 13 reverse primers for TCR Jbeta segments. The CDR3 region of rearranged TCR beta genes was amplified from genomic DNA by a multiplex PCR assay. The amplified TCR beta libraries were sequenced on the Illumina HiSeq System as 87-base-pair reads. Under the source paper's analysis protocol: Across the roughly 700 repertoires, a later analysis counted tens of millions of unique TCR beta chains, 9.5 million to 13 million of which were shared by at least two donors. Raw reads were error-corrected and collapsed into unique sequences with a nearest-neighbor algorithm that merged closely related sequences to remove PCR and sequencing errors. CDR3 sequences were aligned to IMGT reference sequences to assign V, D and J gene segments. For a sequence to be retained, at least a six-nucleotide match to both a V gene segment and a J gene segment was required. A rearrangement counted as productive if the CDR3 had no stop codons and remained in frame with V and J, and every other rearrangement counted as non-productive. CDR3 was defined according to IMGT convention as the region running from the second conserved V-encoded cysteine to the conserved J-encoded phenylalanine. The earlier analysis of 587 of the donors excluded sequences that lacked an unambiguous match to a single V gene segment. In an earlier analysis of 587 of the donors, a V segment was called functional when productive rearrangements were above 56.7%, and segregating when the standard deviation between donors exceeded 5%. To diagnose cytomegalovirus status from the catalog of TCR beta chain sequences, a statistical classification framework was built. In a later analysis, TCR nucleotide sequences were compared against IMGT/GENE-DB human TR gene sequences so that V and J genes could be assigned. Using the TCRdist pipeline, a later analysis assigned CDR3 sequences along with most-parsimonious VDJ recombination scenarios. A later analysis defined each TCR beta chain by its CDR3 amino acid sequence plus V-gene family, and excluded reads lacking a unique V-gene family. As a way to deal with suspected cross-contamination and a sequencing artifact, a later analysis dropped hundreds of nucleotide sequences that were highly shared and had low generation probability. In a later analysis, a clonal expansion index was calculated for each public chain from normalized within-repertoire ranks of inferred template counts. Generation probabilities in a later analysis came from a VDJ recombination model fitted to out-of-frame rearrangements, and those results were checked against IGoR. In a later analysis, TCR-TCR, TCR-HLA and TCR-CMV co-occurrence was scored with hypergeometric tests, and a repertoire-size bias correction was applied to TCR pairs. In a later analysis, false discovery rates were estimated by permuting HLA or CMV assignments 20 times. In a later analysis, co-occurring TCRs were grouped with DBSCAN, and TCRdist sequence similarity was added when clustering was performed within HLA-allele-positive subsets. For co-occurrence clustering, repertoires with fewer than 30,000 or more than 120,000 public chains were excluded, along with roughly 5 repertoires with anomalous nucleotide sharing. Here the immuneACCESS table is served through TCRdb, limited to in-frame sequences with V and J called. Missing clones are a known gap in these copies; in checked studies unresolved V genes cover under half, and the rest lacks a known reason. V, J and clone size derive from that table, while D and trimming were established from the DNA sequence. This sample lists 120,000 or so clones; 60% to 85% were detected once. The ten largest make up 0.95% to 1.1% of the sample.

The cohort consisted of fewer than 700 healthy bone marrow donors. At the time of sampling, all cohort members were nominally healthy, though unrecorded immune exposures were likely present. CMV serostatus was recorded as positive for 250 to 300 and negative for 352 of the 666 cohort members, whereas no CMV serostatus was recorded for the donor in question. A peripheral blood sample was provided by each donor, and peripheral blood mononuclear cells were used for TCR beta sequencing. The Qiagen DNeasy Blood Extraction Kit was used to extract genomic DNA from the blood cell samples. This receptor was obtained from a human donor in good health. The specimen was PBMCs.

The nucleotide sequence reads as follows: TGTGCCAGCAGTTACTCGTGGAGGAGCTCCTACGAGCAGTACTTC. This sequence encodes CASSYSWRSSYEQYF. This receptor chain uses TRBV6-5 and TRBJ2-7; the best D guess is TRBD2, with 5 bases matching. The CDR3 runs 15 residues from the cysteine to the phenylalanine. Of the read, only the CDR3 DNA is kept; its 45 bases are in frame from base 1. Sequences MNHEY (CDR1) and SVGAGI (CDR2) are obtained from the germline V gene. Trimming takes 0 bases from V and 0 bases from J, and the germline ends sit 9 bases apart.